Listed below are T cell receptor beta chains from one sample, sequenced in a study of T cell responses to AZD1222 COVID-19 vaccine. Sequencing used immunoSEQ multiplex PCR; TCRdb keeps in-frame clones, though not all of them. This table has fewer than 200,000 clones, 85% to 90% appearing once. This material consisted of peripheral blood, taken 28 days after the second AZD1222 dose. All receptors derive from an adult who received the AZD1222 COVID-19 vaccine. Both conserved end residues are trimmed from each CDR3.

>TRBV27|TRBJ1-2|14
ASRATTVTSGGGYT
>TRBV20-1|TRBJ1-2|11
SASLQGSGGYT
>TRBV2|TRBJ1-2|12
ASSADRANYGYT
>TRBV5-6|TRBJ2-7|11
ASSLASPTREY
>TRBV6-5|TRBJ1-1|10
ASSYLGAEAF
>TRBV30|TRBJ1-5|12
ALSTGRGNQPQH
>TRBV13|TRBJ2-7|13
ASSNRDSSSYEQY
>TRBV6-2/TRBV6-3|TRBJ2-3|13
ASSYRGLVGDTQY
>TRBV20-1|TRBJ2-5|9
SPLVLQTQY
>TRBV7-9|TRBJ2-5|13
ASSLGVEGRETQY
>TRBV7-3|TRBJ2-5|12
ASSLNGPKETQY
>TRBV5-1|TRBJ1-3|14
ASSPEPNRGGNTIY
>TRBV6-2/TRBV6-3|TRBJ1-5|14
ASSFNLGIRAQPQH
>TRBV6-6|TRBJ2-1|19
ASSSLVRLAGTFRSYNEQF
>TRBV7-9|TRBJ1-2|9
ASSQGDGYT
>TRBV29-1|TRBJ2-7|10
SVLKVGYEQY
>TRBV15|TRBJ1-5|13
ATSRDEWGDQPQH
>TRBV27|TRBJ2-1|14
ASSNPLGMSYNEQF
>TRBV7-9|TRBJ1-1|11
ASSLTGGTEAF
>TRBV18|TRBJ1-5|15
ASSPEGTAFSNQPQH
>TRBV6-5|TRBJ2-1|12
ASSYSRLGNEQF
>TRBV7-9|TRBJ2-5|12
ASSPSGGQETQY
>TRBV20-1|TRBJ1-2|8
SAQSYGYT
>TRBV5-1|TRBJ2-2|12
ASREGSNTGELF
>TRBV11-3|TRBJ1-1|12
ASSFSAANTEAF
>TRBV29-1|TRBJ2-2|12
SVPDLSQSGELF
>TRBV18|TRBJ1-2|12
ASSTGTGGNGYT
>TRBV24-1|TRBJ2-2|13
ATSDSGRVAGELF
>TRBV5-1|TRBJ2-7|12
ASSLGTESYEQY
>TRBV7-2|TRBJ1-1|16
ASSDTGTEGPWNTEAF
>TRBV19|TRBJ1-3|11
ASSGTAGNTIY